Below are 28 T cell receptor beta chains sequenced from a single sample in a study of blood T cell repertoires in COVID-19 (dated by TCRdb to between 2020 and 2021). The receptor library was made with the immunoSEQ multiplex PCR assay. In its TCRdb copy, this immuneACCESS table keeps in-frame sequences only and misses some clones. Where compared with another copy, unresolved V genes explain less than half of these, and the others have no known cause. The sample table contains about 140,000 clones; only one count was recorded for around 83% of them. 8% to 9% of the sample is held by the ten biggest clonotypes. Sequencing was performed on peripheral blood. The receptors were sampled from a man aged 25-45 years with COVID-19, enrolled during active disease.

V gene TRBV28 combines with J gene TRBJ2-2; no clear D. This CDR3 contains 17 residues. Trimming pared 4 bases from V and 7 bases from J, leaving 22 bases between. Germline lookup yields CDR1 MDHEN and CDR2 SYDVKM. The CDR3 DNA follows: TGTGCCAGCAGTTCCCTCTTCCGGCCCGAGAGGAGCGGGGAGCTGTTTTTT. This sequence encodes CASSSLFRPERSGELFF.

The chain uses TRBV5-4 and TRBJ2-3; D remains unclear. Trimming took 0 bases from V and 0 from J, leaving 8 bases between them. Germline V CDR1 and CDR2: SGHNT, YYREEE (reference sequence). The CDR3 consists of 15 residues. CDR3 coding DNA: TGTGCCAGCAGCTTGGAGTACAGAAGCACAGATACGCAGTATTTT. It codes for CASSLEYRSTDTQYF.

V gene TRBV5-1 combines with J gene TRBJ2-7; 10 nucleotides line up with TRBD1. The trim removed 4 bases at V and 2 bases at J, leaving 15 bases unmatched. The CDR3 is 18 residues long. Germline CDR1 is SGHRS and CDR2 is YFSETQ. As DNA, the CDR3 is TGCGCCAGCAGCCCTAGTCCCGGGACAGGGGATGGGGCCTACGAGCAGTACTTC. Translating gives CASSPSPGTGDGAYEQYF.

The CDR3 DNA is TGTGCCAGCAGCTCCGACAGGAGCTCCTACAATGAGCAGTTCTTC. It translates to CASSSDRSSYNEQFF. The chain couples TRBV7-3 to TRBJ2-1; TRBD1 might be the D (6 bases). This CDR3 is built from 15 residues. Germline values: CDR1 SGHTA, CDR2 FQGTGA. V lost 4 bases and J lost 0, with 10 bases in between.

The rearrangement uses TRBV10-3 and TRBJ2-2; D ambiguous. V lost 11 bases and J lost 1, with 11 bases in between. Germline CDR1 ENHRY, CDR2 SYGVKD. The length of the CDR3 is 13 residues. CDR3 region: CAVTEMNTGELFF. The CDR3 DNA is TGTGCCGTTACAGAAATGAACACCGGGGAGCTGTTTTTT.

Comment on this clone: The junction shows a germline mismatch at one end, possibly a read error. V usage is TRBV30 and J usage is TRBJ1-2; D gene uncertain. The germline gives CDR1 GTSNPN, CDR2 SVGIG (reference sequence). The CDR3 has 11 residues. In DNA, the CDR3 is TGTGCCTGGAGTGCGGGGTTTATGCGACACTTC. Translated: CAWSAGFMRHF.

V usage is TRBV4-2 and J usage is TRBJ2-7, with D possibly matching TRBD2 (6 bases). Germline CDR1 is LGHNA and CDR2 is YNFKEQ. Trimming removed 0 bases at V and 5 bases at J, with 11 bases between. The CDR3 runs 14 residues. The CDR3 sequence: CASSQDPGVHEQYF. The CDR3, as DNA: TGTGCCAGCAGCCAAGACCCGGGAGTCCACGAGCAGTACTTC.

This chain uses TRBV15 with TRBJ1-2; TRBD1 matches 7 bases. Germline trimming cut 5 bases from V and 7 bases from J; bases unmatched to any gene: 13. This CDR3 spans 15 amino acids. Germline CDR1 is LNHNV and CDR2 is YYDKDF (reference sequence). CDR3 DNA: TGTGCCACCAGCTCTTCGGGACAGAAAGGGGTTGGCTACACCTTC. Encoded protein: CATSSSGQKGVGYTF.

The chain links TRBV6-1 to TRBJ2-2, with unresolved D. The CDR3 spans 17 residues. CDR1 and CDR2 (germline): MNHNS, SASEGT. The V end lost 4 bases, the J end lost 1 base, and 16 bases lay between the germline ends. DNA for the CDR3: TGTGCCAGCAGTGCTGTGAAGAGTAGCTGGAACACCGGGGAGCTGTTTTTT. Translating gives CASSAVKSSWNTGELFF.

The rearrangement joins TRBV5-1 to TRBJ2-2; D possibly corresponds to TRBD1 (6 bases). CDR3 length equals 16 residues. The V end was cut by 0 bases, the J end by 0 bases, with 9 bases between. Germline V gene data show CDR1 as SGHRS and CDR2 as YFSETQ. The CDR3 protein is CASSLVRGTNTGELFF. The CDR3 DNA reads TGCGCCAGCAGCTTGGTAAGGGGGACGAACACCGGGGAGCTGTTTTTT.

The chain employs TRBV9 and TRBJ2-7; a weak D match, TRBD1 (5 bases). This CDR3 is built from 15 residues. Germline V lookup: CDR1 SGDLS, CDR2 YYNGEE. Between the trimmed V and J ends, which lost 0 bases and 3 bases, there was a span of 13 bases. DNA of the CDR3: TGTGCCAGCAGCGTAGGGGGTGCAGGGAACTACGAGCAGTACTTC. Protein: CASSVGGAGNYEQYF.

The sample holds one count of this clone. V gene TRBV5-1 combines with J gene TRBJ2-5; no clear D gene. The CDR3 contains 15 residues. Germline CDR1 and CDR2: SGHRS and YFSETQ. V lost 0 bases to trimming and J lost 4 bases, with 13 bases between them. The CDR3 region has the DNA TGCGCCAGCAGCTTGGACGATCTAGGCGGAGAGACCCAGTACTTC. This sequence encodes CASSLDDLGGETQYF. Complete variable domain (other parts from reference TRBV5-1 and TRBJ2-5): KAGVTQTPRYLIKTRGQQVTLSCSPISGHRSVSWYQQTPGQGLQFLFEYFSETQRNKGNFPGRFSGRQFSNSRSEMNVSTLELGDSALYLCASSLDDLGGETQYFGPGTRLLVL.

The chain couples TRBV3-1 (or the pseudogene TRBV3-2) to TRBJ2-5; D perhaps matches TRBD2 (6 bases). Germline CDR1 is LGHDT and CDR2 is YNNKEL (reference sequence). The CDR3 covers 16 residues. V lost 2 bases and J 7 bases, leaving 20 bases between the germline ends. This chain's CDR3 is CASSQPDLATRRTQYF. CDR3 sequence (DNA): TGTGCCAGCAGCCAACCCGATCTAGCGACTCGGCGGACCCAGTACTTC.

V gene TRBV11-2 combines with J gene TRBJ2-3, with a tentative D call TRBD2 (7 bases). The V gene lost 5 bases and the J gene lost 2 bases, with 14 bases spanning the gap. CDR3 length: 15 residues. In germline, CDR1 is SGHAT, CDR2 FQNNGV. CDR3 sequence reads: CASSPRGATTDTQYF. Written as DNA, the CDR3 is TGTGCCAGCAGCCCACGGGGGGCGACCACAGATACGCAGTATTTT.

The CDR3 region has the DNA TGTGCCAGCAGCCAAGAAATCTTGGAGGGGACCGGGGAGCTGTTTTTT. Its translation: CASSQEILEGTGELFF. The chain has TRBV4-2 and TRBJ2-2; the D gene is possibly TRBD2 (6 bases). The V gene lost 0 bases and the J gene lost 5 bases, with 13 bases spanning the gap. Germline V gene lookup returns CDR1 LGHNA and CDR2 YNFKEQ. The CDR3 has 16 residues.

The chain couples TRBV7-9 to TRBJ1-2; 8 nucleotides match TRBD1. The length of the CDR3 is 12 residues. The V and J ends lost 6 bases and 7 bases, in that order; junction bases with no gene match: 4. CDR1 is SEHNR, CDR2 FQNEAQ, per germline (reference sequence). The chain's CDR3 is CASRDRAGGYTF. The CDR3, as DNA: TGTGCCAGCAGGGACAGGGCGGGTGGCTACACCTTC.

The CDR3 sequence is CASSLVTSGYEQYF. DNA for the CDR3: TGTGCCAGCAGCTTAGTGACTAGCGGTTACGAGCAGTACTTC. The chain uses TRBV7-8 and TRBJ2-7; TRBD2 agrees at 9 bases. Germline assignment: CDR1 SGHVS and CDR2 FQNEAQ. The V gene end was trimmed by 1 base and the J gene end by 4 bases; junction bases not matched to a gene: 2. The CDR3 spans 14 residues.

CDR3 nucleotides: TGTGCCAGTAGTATCCGGGGTTTCTACGAGCAGTACTTC. Protein product: CASSIRGFYEQYF. The J gene is TRBJ2-7, the V gene TRBV19; D might be TRBD2 (5 bases). Germline V gives CDR1 LNHDA, CDR2 SQIVND (reference sequence). The CDR3 contains 13 residues. Trimming stripped 3 bases from V and 3 bases from J, with 9 bases between.

This clone has only a few counts. A much bigger clone sits one base away, suggesting this may be a read error. The rearrangement uses TRBV6-1 and TRBJ2-1, with 10 nucleotides matching TRBD1. CDR1 is MNHNS, CDR2 SASEGT, per germline. The length of the CDR3 is 15 residues. Losses at the gene ends were 1 base for V and 3 bases for J; bases not matched to a gene: 0. The chain's CDR3 is CASSEGTGGYNEQFF. CDR3 in DNA: TGTGCCAGCAGTGAAGGGACAGGGGGCTACAATGAGCAGTTCTTC.

The sample holds one count of this clone. The genes are TRBV5-6 and TRBJ1-3; TRBD1 matches at 10 bases. In germline, CDR1 is SGHDT, CDR2 YYEEEE. V shed 4 bases, J shed 4 bases, and the junction held 11 bases outside the gene matches. The CDR3 spans 17 residues. The CDR3 loop is CASSHTTDRGRGNTIYF. CDR3 sequence (DNA): TGTGCCAGCAGCCACACAACCGACAGGGGGCGCGGAAACACCATATATTTT.

The CDR3 protein is CASSQQLRETQYF. The CDR3 nucleotides read TGTGCCAGCAGCCAACAGTTGAGGGAGACCCAGTACTTC. The V call is TRBV14, the J call TRBJ2-5; no clear D. The germline V and J ends were trimmed by 2 bases and 5 bases, with 9 bases remaining between them. CDR1 SGHDN and CDR2 FVKESK come from the germline V gene. The CDR3 loop spans 13 amino acids.

The chain combines TRBV7-8 with TRBJ2-1; TRBD1 matches 9 bases. The CDR3 is 14 residues long. Looked up from germline, CDR1 is SGHVS and CDR2 is FQNEAQ. The trim removed 7 bases at V and 7 bases at J, leaving 8 bases unmatched. The chain's CDR3 is CASIRDRALNEQFF. The CDR3 DNA reads TGTGCCAGCATCCGGGACAGGGCCCTTAATGAGCAGTTCTTC. The variable domain in full, with the rest retrieved from reference TRBV7-8 and TRBJ2-1, is GAGVSQSPRYKVAKRGQDVALRCDPISGHVSLFWYQQALGQGPEFLTYFQNEAQLDKSGLPSDRFFAERPEGSVSTLKIQRTQQEDSAVYLCASIRDRALNEQFFGPGTRLTVL.

The chain joins TRBV4-3 to TRBJ2-6, with a possible D match to TRBD1 (5 bases). Germline V gives CDR1 LGHNA, CDR2 YSLEER. The CDR3 loop spans 17 amino acids. V shed 3 bases and J shed 0 bases, with 12 bases lying between them. Written as DNA, the CDR3 is TGCGCCAGCAGCCAGGCCGACAGAACCTCTGGGGCCAACGTCCTGACTTTC. This translates into CASSQADRTSGANVLTF.

The CDR3 region has the DNA TGTGCCAGCAGGGCGACAGGGAAGCAGCCCCAGCATTTT. Its protein is CASRATGKQPQHF. The chain employs TRBV6-5 and TRBJ1-5, with 7 bases lining up with TRBD1. The J segment lost 7 bases and the V segment lost 6 bases, leaving 6 bases of the junction unmatched. CDR1 is MNHEY, CDR2 SVGAGI, per germline. CDR3 length equals 13 residues.

This sequence joins TRBV19 and TRBJ1-5; 7 bases align to TRBD1. J lost 4 bases, V lost 4 bases, and 7 bases had no gene match. This CDR3 has 15 amino acids. Germline CDR1 and CDR2: LNHDA and SQIVND (reference sequence). The CDR3 bases are TGTGCCAGTAGTACACCCGGGACAGTGAATCAGCCCCAGCATTTT. It specifies CASSTPGTVNQPQHF.

The chain joins TRBV2 to TRBJ2-7; TRBD2 matches 12 bases. V lost 6 bases to trimming and J lost 4 bases; unmatched junction nucleotides: 4. This CDR3 comprises 14 residues. Looked up from germline, CDR1 is SNHLY and CDR2 is FYNNEI. The CDR3 protein is CASSPGTSGYEQYF. In DNA form, the CDR3 reads TGTGCCAGCAGCCCGGGGACTAGCGGGTACGAGCAGTACTTC.

The chain has TRBV5-5 and TRBJ1-5; 9 bases match TRBD1. Germline V lookup: CDR1 SGHKS, CDR2 YYEKEE (reference sequence). The CDR3 has 16 residues. J was trimmed by 1 base and V by 2 bases; bases with no gene match: 4. This chain's CDR3 is CASSFGTGKSNQPQHF. The CDR3, as DNA: TGTGCCAGCAGCTTCGGGACAGGGAAGAGCAATCAGCCCCAGCATTTT. Together with reference TRBV5-5 and TRBJ1-5, the CDR3 gives the full variable domain: DAGVTQSPTHLIKTRGQQVTLRCSPISGHKSVSWYQQVLGQGPQFIFQYYEKEERGRGNFPDRFSARQFPNYSSELNVNALLLGDSALYLCASSFGTGKSNQPQHFGDGTRLSIL.

This sequence joins TRBV2 and TRBJ2-2, with D tentatively TRBD2 (7 bases). There are 15 residues in the CDR3. Germline V lookup: CDR1 SNHLY, CDR2 FYNNEI. Trimming shortened V by 4 bases and J by 4 bases, and 13 bases separated the two germline ends. CDR3 in DNA: TGTGCCAGCAGTGGGTCGGGGGGCGGCACCGGGGAGCTGTTTTTT. Protein sequence: CASSGSGGGTGELFF.